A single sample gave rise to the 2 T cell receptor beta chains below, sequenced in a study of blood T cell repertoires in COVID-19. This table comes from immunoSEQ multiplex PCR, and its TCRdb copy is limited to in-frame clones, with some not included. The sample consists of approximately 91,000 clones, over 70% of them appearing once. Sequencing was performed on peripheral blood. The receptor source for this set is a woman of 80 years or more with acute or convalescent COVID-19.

The CDR3 loop reads CASSPADRGRYSGANVLTF. The CDR3 nucleotides are TGTGCCAGCAGTCCGGCGGACAGGGGTCGTTACTCTGGGGCCAACGTCCTGACTTTC. The chain employs TRBV28 and TRBJ2-6, with TRBD1 matching over 9 bases. This CDR3 is built from 19 residues. Germline CDR1 reads MDHEN; CDR2 reads SYDVKM. With 5 bases clipped from V and 0 bases from J, the junction kept 11 bases outside the gene matches.

The CDR3 is CASSWGGYYGYTF. DNA of the CDR3: TGTGCCAGCAGTTGGGGGGGCTACTATGGCTACACCTTC. V and J are TRBV28 and TRBJ1-2, with D possibly matching TRBD1 (6 bases). Germline V lookup: CDR1 MDHEN, CDR2 SYDVKM. This CDR3 is 13 amino acids long. Trimming left V 4 bases short and J 3 bases short, with 9 bases between.